The source of this T cell receptor (beta chain) is a study of T cell responses to AZD1222 COVID-19 vaccine. There are 16 residues in the CDR3. CDR1 is MGHRA, CDR2 YSYEKL, per germline. The V end lost 3 bases, the J end lost 4 bases, and 19 bases lay between the germline ends. The method was immunoSEQ multiplex PCR; TCRdb's version includes in-frame clones alone and lacks a portion of them. Of around 120,000 clones detected, around 87% appear once; the ten largest clones hold roughly 1.3%. The input for sequencing was peripheral blood, taken on day 0 of AZD1222 vaccination. This receptor was identified in an adult in good health. The chain joins TRBV4-1 to TRBJ2-7; possible D gene TRBD2, 6 bases. The CDR3 spells CASSQAGGREGYEQYF. Here the CDR3 DNA reads TGCGCCAGCAGCCAGGCCGGGGGTCGGGAAGGGTACGAGCAGTACTTC.